The source of this T cell receptor (beta chain) is a study of blood T cell repertoires in COVID-19. Study-wide background: The United States, Italy and Spain were the sources of the acute and convalescent COVID-19 samples.

As regards this clone: The junction and the germline gene differ at one end; a read error may be behind it. Other DNA variants within this sample encode the same CDR3.

The CDR3 is made up of 15 amino acids. From germline, CDR1 is LGHDT and CDR2 YNNKEL (reference sequence). In the source study's methods: Researchers report that nucleated cell counts were estimated from reference gene primer amplification. Some clones are missing from TCRdb's copy, which holds only in-frame ones; the method was immunoSEQ multiplex PCR. The DNA was the basis for D and trimming; V, J and clone size are from that table. Of under 200,000 clones in the sample, around three quarters were seen once. The clonotype originates from a man between 65 and 85 years old with active or convalescent COVID-19. The material sequenced was peripheral blood. V and J are TRBV3-1 (or the pseudogene TRBV3-2) and TRBJ1-4, with TRBD1 identical over 9 bases. The CDR3: CASSPPGQGSEKLFF. The CDR3, as DNA: TGTGCCAGCAGCCCGCCGGGACAGGGAAGTGAAAAATTGTTTTTT.